This T cell receptor (beta chain) was documented in a study of blood T cells in healthy people across ages. Notes on the study in general: Comparison with aged donors showed that long-lived donors had more naive CD4+ cells and higher diversity. The unsorted PBMCs prevented any conclusive comparison of naive versus antigen-experienced cells. Getting older went along with TCR beta diversity per million T cells dropping roughly linearly.

Concerning this clonotype: The antigen remains unidentified.

Roughly 9 milliliters of peripheral blood were drawn from each donor. Combining a sample-barcoded 5' primer with a J-beta primer mix, a second PCR ran for roughly 7 to 11 cycles. TCRdb independently ran MiXCR on the 5' RACE reads; one entry per CDR3 protein. The profile covers over 1,500,000 distinct CDR3 sequences, with more than 35% appearing a single time and roughly 24% taken by the ten largest. The source is a human donor in good health. Specimen: blood.

DNA of the CDR3: TGTGCCAGCAGCGCCCTGGGGGACACAGATACGCAGTATTTT. Encoded protein: CASSALGDTDTQYF. The V and J genes are TRBV7-9 and TRBJ2-3; D is possibly TRBD1 or TRBD2 (5 bases each). The V end lost 5 bases, the J end lost 2 bases, and 11 bases lay between the germline ends. CDR3 length equals 14 residues. Germline CDR1 SEHNR, CDR2 FQNEAQ (reference sequence).